The clone carrying this T cell receptor beta chain came up a few times. Under the authors' procedure: The authors estimated nucleated cell counts from reference gene primer amplification. Generated by immunoSEQ multiplex PCR, the TCRdb table keeps only in-frame clones and is missing some. D and trimming come from the DNA, and the V and J calls and clone size come from that table. The table lists about 130,000 clones, roughly four fifths of them singletons. The CDR3 covers 15 residues. Germline V lookup: CDR1 SGHTA, CDR2 FQGNSA. V was trimmed by 5 bases and J by 1 base, leaving 14 bases between them. This sample is part of a study of blood T cell repertoires in COVID-19. Turning to the study itself: Acute and convalescent COVID-19 samples came from the United States, Italy and Spain. PBMCs, B-cell-depleted T cells, or T cells were the source of the cDNA or gDNA that made up the material.

The sequence was collected from a woman older than 75 with acute or convalescent COVID-19. The gene calls are TRBV7-2 and TRBJ1-1; D possibly corresponds to TRBD1 (6 bases). Sequencing used peripheral blood. The CDR3 DNA reads as TGTGCCAGCAGCCCCGGGGGGCACGGGAACACTGAAGCTTTCTTT. Its translation is CASSPGGHGNTEAFF.